These 5 T cell receptor beta chains were sequenced from one sample in a study of cytomegalovirus exposure and HLA in healthy donors. The PCR contained 60 Vbeta and 13 Jbeta primers. The data were produced by immunoSEQ multiplex PCR, yet TCRdb's version contains in-frame clones alone and is incomplete. The profile covers some 93,000 clones, with over 60% appearing a single time and more than 5% taken by the ten largest. Sequenced material: PBMCs. The source is a boy between 10 and 17 years old in good health and CMV-seropositive.

This clone was recorded a few times. The chain links TRBV6-1 to TRBJ1-2, with TRBD1 matching over 9 bases. V lost 4 bases, J lost 0 bases, and 9 bases stayed unmatched. The CDR3 spans 17 residues. CDR1 MNHNS and CDR2 SASEGT come from the germline V gene. The CDR3 coding sequence is TGTGCCAGCAGTGGGGACAGGGTCTTGATAGCTAACTATGGCTACACCTTC. The encoded protein is CASSGDRVLIANYGYTF.

This chain connects TRBV4-3 to TRBJ1-4; a possible D gene is TRBD1 (5 bases). In germline, CDR1 is LGHNA, CDR2 YSLEER. This CDR3 is 16 amino acids long. V was trimmed by 0 bases and J by 7 bases, leaving 15 bases between them. The CDR3 spells CASSQDVGGVFEKLFF. CDR3 nucleotide sequence: TGCGCCAGCAGCCAAGATGTTGGGGGGGTCTTTGAAAAACTGTTTTTT.

The chain carries TRBV27 and TRBJ2-7; TRBD2 aligns across 8 bases. Germline V gene sequence: CDR1 MNHEY, CDR2 SMNVEV (reference sequence). Unmatched junction bases numbered 6, after V lost 8 bases and J lost 0 bases. This CDR3 comprises 14 residues. CDR3 amino acids: CASGNSGVSYEQYF. The CDR3 DNA reads TGTGCCAGCGGAAATAGCGGGGTCTCCTACGAGCAGTACTTC.

This chain uses TRBV19 with TRBJ2-3; D is unclear. The V end was cut by 6 bases, the J end by 3 bases, with 10 bases between. CDR1 and CDR2 (germline): LNHDA, SQIVND (reference sequence). The CDR3 is made up of 13 amino acids. The DNA for the CDR3 is TGTGCCAGTAGGAGAACGCGAACAGATACGCAGTATTTT. Its translation: CASRRTRTDTQYF.

The chain links TRBV30 to TRBJ2-7; D is perhaps TRBD2 (5 bases). The ends were cut back, 1 base at V and 3 bases at J, with 10 bases in the middle. The CDR3 sequence is 13 residues long. Germline V gives CDR1 GTSNPN, CDR2 SVGIG (reference sequence). The CDR3 region is CAWSGGQSYEQYF. The CDR3 DNA reads TGTGCCTGGAGTGGAGGGCAGAGCTACGAGCAGTACTTC.